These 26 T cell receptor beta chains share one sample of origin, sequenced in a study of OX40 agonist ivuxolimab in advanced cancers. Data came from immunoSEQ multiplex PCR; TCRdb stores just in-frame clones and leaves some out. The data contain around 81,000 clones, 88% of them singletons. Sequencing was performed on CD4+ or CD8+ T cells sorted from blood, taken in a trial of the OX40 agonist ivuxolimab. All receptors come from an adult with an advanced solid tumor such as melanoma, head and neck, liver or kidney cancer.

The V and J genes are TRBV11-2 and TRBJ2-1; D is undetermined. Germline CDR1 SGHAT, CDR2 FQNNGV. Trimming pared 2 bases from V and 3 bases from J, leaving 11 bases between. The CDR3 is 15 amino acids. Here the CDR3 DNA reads TGTGCCAGCAGCTTAAATTCGGGCAGCTACAATGAGCAGTTCTTC. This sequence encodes CASSLNSGSYNEQFF.

The CDR3 region is CASSPPSREDTQYF. The CDR3 DNA follows: TGTGCCAGCAGCCCACCTTCACGGGAGGATACGCAGTATTTT. J is TRBJ2-3 and V is TRBV6-6; D may be TRBD2 (6 bases). V lost 6 bases, J lost 6 bases, and 16 bases lay in between. Germline assignment: CDR1 MNHNY and CDR2 SVGAGI (reference sequence). The CDR3 spans 14 residues.

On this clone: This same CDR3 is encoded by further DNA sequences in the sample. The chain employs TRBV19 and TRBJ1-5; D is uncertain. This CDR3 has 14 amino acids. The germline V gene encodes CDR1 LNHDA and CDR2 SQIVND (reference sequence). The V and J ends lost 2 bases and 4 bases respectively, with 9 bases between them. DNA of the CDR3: TGTGCCAGTAGTATACCGGGGAGGAATCAGCCCCAGCATTTT. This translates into CASSIPGRNQPQHF.

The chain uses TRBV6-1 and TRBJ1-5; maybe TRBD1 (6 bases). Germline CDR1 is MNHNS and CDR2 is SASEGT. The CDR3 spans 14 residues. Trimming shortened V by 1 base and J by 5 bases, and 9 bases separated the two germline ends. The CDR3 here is CASSEGTDHQPQHF. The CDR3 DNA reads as TGTGCCAGCAGTGAAGGGACAGATCATCAGCCCCAGCATTTT.

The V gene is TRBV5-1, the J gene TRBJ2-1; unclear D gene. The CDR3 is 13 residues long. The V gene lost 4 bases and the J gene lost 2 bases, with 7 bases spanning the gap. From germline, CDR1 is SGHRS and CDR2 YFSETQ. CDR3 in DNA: TGCGCCAGCAGCCAGATTCCCTACAATGAGCAGTTCTTC. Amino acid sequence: CASSQIPYNEQFF. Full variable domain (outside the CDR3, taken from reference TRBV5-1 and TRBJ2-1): KAGVTQTPRYLIKTRGQQVTLSCSPISGHRSVSWYQQTPGQGLQFLFEYFSETQRNKGNFPGRFSGRQFSNSRSEMNVSTLELGDSALYLCASSQIPYNEQFFGPGTRLTVL.

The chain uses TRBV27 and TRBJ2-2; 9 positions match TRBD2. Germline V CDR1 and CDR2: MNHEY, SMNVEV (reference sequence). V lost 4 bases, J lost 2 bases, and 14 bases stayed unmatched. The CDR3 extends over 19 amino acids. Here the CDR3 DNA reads TGTGCCAGCAGTTCCCCCCGTGGGGGCGGGAGGGAAAACACCGGGGAGCTGTTTTTT. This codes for CASSSPRGGGRENTGELFF.

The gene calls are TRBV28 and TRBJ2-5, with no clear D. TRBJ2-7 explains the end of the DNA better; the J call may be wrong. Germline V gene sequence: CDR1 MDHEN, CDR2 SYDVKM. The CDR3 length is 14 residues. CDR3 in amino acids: CASSLSWQAYEQYF. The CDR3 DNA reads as TGTGCCAGCAGTTTATCGTGGCAGGCCTACGAGCAGTACTTC.

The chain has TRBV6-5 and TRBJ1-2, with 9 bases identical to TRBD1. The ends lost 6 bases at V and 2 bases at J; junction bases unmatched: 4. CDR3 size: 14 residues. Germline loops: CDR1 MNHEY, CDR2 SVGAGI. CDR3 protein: CASSHGQGNYGYTF. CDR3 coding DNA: TGTGCCAGCAGCCACGGACAGGGGAACTATGGCTACACCTTC.

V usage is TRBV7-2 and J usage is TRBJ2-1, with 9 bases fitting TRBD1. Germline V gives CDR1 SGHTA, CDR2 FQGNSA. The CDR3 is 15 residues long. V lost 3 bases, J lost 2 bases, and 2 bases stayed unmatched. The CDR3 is CASSLGQGPYNEQFF. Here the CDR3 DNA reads TGTGCCAGCAGCTTGGGACAGGGACCCTACAATGAGCAGTTCTTC.

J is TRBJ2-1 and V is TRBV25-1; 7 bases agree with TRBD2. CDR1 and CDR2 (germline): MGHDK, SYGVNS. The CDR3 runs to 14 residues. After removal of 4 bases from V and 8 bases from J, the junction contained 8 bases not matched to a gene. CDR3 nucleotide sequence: TGTGCCAGCAGTGTCGCGGGAGCGGGCGATGAGCAGTTCTTC. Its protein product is CASSVAGAGDEQFF.

In DNA, the CDR3 is TGTGCCAGCAGTTATGGACAGGGGGCAACGGAAGAGACCCAGTACTTC. Protein: CASSYGQGATEETQYF. This chain links TRBV6-5 with TRBJ2-5; the match to TRBD1 covers 11 bases. V lost 3 bases, J lost 3 bases, and 6 bases stayed unmatched. CDR3 length equals 16 residues. Germline values: CDR1 MNHEY, CDR2 SVGAGI.

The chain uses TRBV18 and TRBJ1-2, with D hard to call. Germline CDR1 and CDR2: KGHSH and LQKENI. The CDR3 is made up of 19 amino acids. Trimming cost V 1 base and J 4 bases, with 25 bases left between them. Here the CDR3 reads CASSPQRLRETSHIYGYTF. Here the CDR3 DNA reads TGTGCCAGCTCACCACAGCGTTTAAGGGAAACCTCCCATATCTATGGCTACACCTTC.

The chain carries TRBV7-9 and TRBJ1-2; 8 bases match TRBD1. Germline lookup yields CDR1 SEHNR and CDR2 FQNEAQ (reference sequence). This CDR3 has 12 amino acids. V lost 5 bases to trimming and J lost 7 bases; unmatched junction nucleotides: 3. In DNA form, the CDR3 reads TGTGCCAGCAGCCAGACAGGGGCTGGCTACACCTTC. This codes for CASSQTGAGYTF. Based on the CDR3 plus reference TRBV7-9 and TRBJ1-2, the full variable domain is DTGVSQNPRHKITKRGQNVTFRCDPISEHNRLYWYRQTLGQGPEFLTYFQNEAQLEKSRLLSDRFSAERPKGSFSTLEIQRTEQGDSAMYLCASSQTGAGYTFGSGTRLTVV.

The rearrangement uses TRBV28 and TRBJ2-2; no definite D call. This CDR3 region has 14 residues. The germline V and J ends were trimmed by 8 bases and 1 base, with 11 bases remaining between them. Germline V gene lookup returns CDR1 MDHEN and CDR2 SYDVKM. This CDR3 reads CASRGNLNTGELFF. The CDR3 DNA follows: TGTGCCAGCCGCGGAAACCTGAACACCGGGGAGCTGTTTTTT.

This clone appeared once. This CDR3 is CASSRSSGTKPDEQYF. The CDR3 nucleotides read TGTGCCAGCAGTAGATCGTCCGGGACTAAGCCAGACGAGCAGTACTTC. The chain joins TRBV27 to TRBJ2-7; 7 bases map to TRBD2. From germline, CDR1 is MNHEY and CDR2 SMNVEV (reference sequence). The CDR3 has 16 residues. V lost 5 bases and J lost 5; bases outside the gene matches: 15.

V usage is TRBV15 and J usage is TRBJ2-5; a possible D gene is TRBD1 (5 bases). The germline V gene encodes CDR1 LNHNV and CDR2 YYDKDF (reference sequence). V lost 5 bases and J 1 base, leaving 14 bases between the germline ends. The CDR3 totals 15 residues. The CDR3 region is CATSPMGQGQETQYF. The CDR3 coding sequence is TGTGCCACCAGCCCAATGGGGCAGGGCCAAGAGACCCAGTACTTC.

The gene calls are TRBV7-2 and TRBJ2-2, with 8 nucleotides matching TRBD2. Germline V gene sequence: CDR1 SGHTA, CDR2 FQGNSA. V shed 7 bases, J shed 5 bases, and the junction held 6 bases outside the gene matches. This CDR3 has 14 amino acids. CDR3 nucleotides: TGTGCCAGCACCCCGGGACTAGGAACCGGGGAGCTGTTTTTT. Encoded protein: CASTPGLGTGELFF.

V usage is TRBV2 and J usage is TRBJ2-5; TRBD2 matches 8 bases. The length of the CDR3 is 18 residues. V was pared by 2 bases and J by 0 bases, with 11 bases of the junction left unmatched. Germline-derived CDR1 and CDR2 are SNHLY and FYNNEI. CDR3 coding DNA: TGTGCCAGCAGTGAAAGGAGGTTAGCGGGGCGTCACCAAGAGACCCAGTACTTC. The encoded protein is CASSERRLAGRHQETQYF.

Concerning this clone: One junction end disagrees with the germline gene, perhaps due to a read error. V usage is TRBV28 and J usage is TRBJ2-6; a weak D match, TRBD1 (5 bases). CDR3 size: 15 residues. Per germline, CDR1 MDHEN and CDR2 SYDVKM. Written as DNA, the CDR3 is TGTGCCACCAGTCAGGGAAGAACTGGGGCCAACGTCCTGACTTTC. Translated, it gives CATSQGRTGANVLTF.

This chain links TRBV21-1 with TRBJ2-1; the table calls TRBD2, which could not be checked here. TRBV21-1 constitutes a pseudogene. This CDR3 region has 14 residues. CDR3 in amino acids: CASRQPLDDNEQFF. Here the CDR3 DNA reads TGTGCCAGCCGGCAACCACTAGATGACAATGAGCAGTTCTTC.

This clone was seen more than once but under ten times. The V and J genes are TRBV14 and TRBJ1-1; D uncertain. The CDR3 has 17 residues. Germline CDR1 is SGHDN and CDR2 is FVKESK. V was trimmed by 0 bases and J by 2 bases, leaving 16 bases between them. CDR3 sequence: CASSQEKLGSPNTEAFF. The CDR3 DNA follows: TGTGCCAGCAGCCAAGAAAAGTTGGGCTCCCCTAACACTGAAGCTTTCTTT. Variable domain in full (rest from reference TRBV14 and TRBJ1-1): EAGVTQFPSHSVIEKGQTVTLRCDPISGHDNLYWYRRVMGKEIKFLLHFVKESKQDESGMPNNRFLAERTGGTYSTLKVQPAELEDSGVYFCASSQEKLGSPNTEAFFGQGTRLTVV.

The CDR3 loop reads CASSSSSGWVSYEQYF. The CDR3 DNA reads as TGTGCCAGCAGTTCATCTAGCGGGTGGGTCTCCTACGAGCAGTACTTC. This chain connects TRBV27 to TRBJ2-7, with 8 bases identical to TRBD2. Germline assignment: CDR1 MNHEY and CDR2 SMNVEV (reference sequence). The CDR3 runs to 16 residues. The ends lost 4 bases at V and 0 bases at J; junction bases unmatched: 8.

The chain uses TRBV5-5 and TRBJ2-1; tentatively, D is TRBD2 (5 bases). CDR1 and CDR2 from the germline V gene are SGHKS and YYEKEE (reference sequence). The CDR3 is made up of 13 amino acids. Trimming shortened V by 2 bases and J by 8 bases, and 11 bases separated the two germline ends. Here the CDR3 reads CASSFEGRYEQFF. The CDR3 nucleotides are TGTGCCAGCAGCTTCGAGGGCCGGTATGAGCAGTTCTTC.

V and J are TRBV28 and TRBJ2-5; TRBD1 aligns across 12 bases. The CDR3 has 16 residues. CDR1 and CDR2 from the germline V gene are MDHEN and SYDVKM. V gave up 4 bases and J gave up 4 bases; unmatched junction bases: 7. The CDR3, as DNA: TGTGCCAGCAGTTGGCCCCGGGACAGGGGGCGAGAGACCCAGTACTTC. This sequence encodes CASSWPRDRGRETQYF.

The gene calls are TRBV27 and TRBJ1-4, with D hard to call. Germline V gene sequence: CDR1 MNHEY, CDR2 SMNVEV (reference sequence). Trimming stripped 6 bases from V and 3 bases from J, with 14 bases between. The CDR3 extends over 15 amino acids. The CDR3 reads CASSLGGVANEKLFF. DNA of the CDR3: TGTGCCAGCAGCCTGGGTGGGGTAGCTAATGAAAAACTGTTTTTT.

CDR3 DNA: TGTGCCAGCAGTGAGAGGTCTGGCGGGAGTGGTAGCAATCAGCCCCAGCATTTT. Its translation: CASSERSGGSGSNQPQHF. The rearrangement uses TRBV6-1 and TRBJ1-5, with D uncertain. Germline CDR1 is MNHNS and CDR2 is SASEGT. The CDR3 contains 18 residues. V was trimmed by 3 bases and J by 0 bases, leaving 18 bases between them.